This T cell receptor beta chain comes out of a study of cytomegalovirus exposure and HLA in healthy donors. As for the study in general: Findings of an earlier analysis included some 110 million unique TCR beta sequences from some 180 million T cells. Caucasian-associated ancestry cluster membership applied to around 76% of approximately 420 genotyped donors.

Details on this clone: What it binds is unknown.

General study findings and limits: Analyses of presence/absence relied on an assumption of roughly uniform sequencing depth across donors.

PCR involved 60 Vbeta and 13 Jbeta primers. The table came from immunoSEQ multiplex PCR; TCRdb's copy has only in-frame clones and leaves some out. The sample carries about 200,000 clones, around 83% recorded once. V was shortened by 10 bases and J by 10 bases, with 26 bases between the two germline ends. The CDR3 sequence is 15 residues long. The germline gives CDR1 SEHNR, CDR2 FQNEAQ (reference sequence). The TCR sequence derives from a man aged 40-49 years in good health and CMV-seropositive. The gene calls are TRBV7-9 and TRBJ2-1, with a weak D call TRBD2 (5 bases). The specimen was PBMCs. CDR3 protein: CATGRGSAAPVEQFF. The CDR3 DNA sequence: TGTGCCACCGGTCGGGGTTCGGCAGCCCCAGTGGAGCAGTTCTTC.